This TCR beta chain came from a study of cytomegalovirus exposure and HLA in healthy donors. The PCR had 60 Vbeta and 13 Jbeta primers. This table comes from immunoSEQ multiplex PCR, and its TCRdb copy is limited to in-frame clones, with some not included. The data show some 150,000 clones, 78% seen once. This clone came up a few times. Sequenced input: PBMCs. The sequence came from a man aged 35 to 55 in good health and CMV-seropositive.

The CDR3 DNA follows: TGTGCCAGCAGCGCCAGGAATCAGGGTAACTATGGCTACACCTTC. It is translated as CASSARNQGNYGYTF. The V and J genes are TRBV7-9 and TRBJ1-2; tentative D call: TRBD1 (5 bases). This CDR3 is built from 15 residues. V lost 5 bases, J lost 1 base, and 14 bases lay in between. CDR1 is SEHNR, CDR2 FQNEAQ, per germline (reference sequence).